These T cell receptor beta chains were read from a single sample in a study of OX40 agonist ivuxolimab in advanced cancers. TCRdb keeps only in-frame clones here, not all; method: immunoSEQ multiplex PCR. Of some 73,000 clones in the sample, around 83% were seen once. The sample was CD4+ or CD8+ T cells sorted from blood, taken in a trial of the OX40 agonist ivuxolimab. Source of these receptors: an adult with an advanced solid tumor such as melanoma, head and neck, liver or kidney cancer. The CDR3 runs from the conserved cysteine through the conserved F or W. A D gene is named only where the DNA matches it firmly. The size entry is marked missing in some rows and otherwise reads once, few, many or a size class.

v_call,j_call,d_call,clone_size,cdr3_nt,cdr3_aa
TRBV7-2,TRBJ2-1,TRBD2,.,TGTGCCAGCAGCATTAGCGGGGGGGGGCACAATGAGCAGTTCTTC,CASSISGGGHNEQFF
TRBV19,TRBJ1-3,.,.,TGTGCCAGTAAGGTTCAGACAATCTCTGGAAACACCATATATTTT,CASKVQTISGNTIYF
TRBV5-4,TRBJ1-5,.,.,TGTGCCAGCAGCTTGACCGGGCCGGGACACAATCAGCCCCAGCATTTT,CASSLTGPGHNQPQHF
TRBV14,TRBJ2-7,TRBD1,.,TGTGCCAGCAGCCAGCTTCAACAGGGGTTGAGCGAGCAGTACTTC,CASSQLQQGLSEQYF
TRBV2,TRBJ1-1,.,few,TGTGCCAGCAGGGGACGGATGATGAACACTGAAGCTTTCTTT,CASRGRMMNTEAFF
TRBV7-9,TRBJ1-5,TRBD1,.,TGTGCCAGCAGCTTAGGGACAGGAGTTAGCAATCAGCCCCAGCATTTT,CASSLGTGVSNQPQHF
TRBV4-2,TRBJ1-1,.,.,TGTGCCAGCAGCCAAGATTTCAGAATGACAATGAACACTGAAGCTTTCTTT,CASSQDFRMTMNTEAFF
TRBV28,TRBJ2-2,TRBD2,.,TGTGCCAGCAGTTCTTCTAGCGGGAGGGTCAGGGGGGAGCTGTTTTTT,CASSSSSGRVRGELFF
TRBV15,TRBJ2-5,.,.,TGTGCCACCAGCAGAGATGCCGGGGCCCCCGAGGTAAAGACCCAGTACTTC,CATSRDAGAPEVKTQYF
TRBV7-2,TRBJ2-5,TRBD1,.,TGTGCCAGCAGCAGCCGACAGGGCGGTATGCAGACCCAGTACTTC,CASSSRQGGMQTQYF
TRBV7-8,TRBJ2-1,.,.,TGTGCCAGCATCGAGGGGGTTCCCTCCTACAATGAGCAGTTCTTC,CASIEGVPSYNEQFF
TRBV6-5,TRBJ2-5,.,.,TGTGCCAGCAGTCGTGGGGGCACTACCCAGTACTTC,CASSRGGTTQYF
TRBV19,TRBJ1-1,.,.,TGTGCCAGTACAGATCTGAACACTGAAGCTTTCTTT,CASTDLNTEAFF
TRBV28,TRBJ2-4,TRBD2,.,TGTGCCAGCAACCCCCTGGGGGGGACTAGCGTGAGTCCAGCCAAAAACATTCAGTACTTC,CASNPLGGTSVSPAKNIQYF
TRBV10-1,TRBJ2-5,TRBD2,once,TGCGCCAGCAGTGACCCGGGACTAGCGGGAGTTCGAGGAGAGACCCAGTACTTC,CASSDPGLAGVRGETQYF
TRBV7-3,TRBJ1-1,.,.,TGTGCCAGCAGCTTAGGGAGCGGGAACACTGAAGCTTTCTTT,CASSLGSGNTEAFF
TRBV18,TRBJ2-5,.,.,TGTGCCAGCCGAACAGGGACCCAAGAGACCCAGTACTTC,CASRTGTQETQYF
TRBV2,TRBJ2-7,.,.,TGTGCCAGCAGTGCAACTTCCCCAGGGAGGGAGCAGTACTTC,CASSATSPGREQYF
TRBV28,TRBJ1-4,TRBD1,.,TGTGCCAGCAGTTCTCAGCGAGGGGGCGTTAGAGAAAAACTGTTTTTT,CASSSQRGGVREKLFF
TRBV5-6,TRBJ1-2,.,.,TGTGCCAGCAGCCGAGTTTTGCGGTACACCTTC,CASSRVLRYTF
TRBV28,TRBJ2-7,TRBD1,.,TGTGCCAGCAGTCCGCGGGACAGGGTAGCCTACGAGCAGTACTTC,CASSPRDRVAYEQYF
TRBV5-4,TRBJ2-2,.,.,TGTGCCAGCAGCGTTATTACAGCCGCGAACACCGGGGAGCTGTTTTTT,CASSVITAANTGELFF
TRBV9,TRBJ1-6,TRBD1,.,TGTGCCAGCAGCGTAGGGAGGACAGGGAAATATAATTCACCCCTCCACTTT,CASSVGRTGKYNSPLHF
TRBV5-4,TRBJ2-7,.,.,TGTGCCAGCAGCTCCAAACAGGGGCAAGGGAGGTACGAGCAGTACTTC,CASSSKQGQGRYEQYF
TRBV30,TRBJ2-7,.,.,TGTGCCTGGAGGGACAGCTACGAGCAGTACTTC,CAWRDSYEQYF
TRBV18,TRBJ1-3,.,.,TGTGCCAGCTCAGCTGGCCCTATGATGCCTGGAAACACCATATATTTT,CASSAGPMMPGNTIYF
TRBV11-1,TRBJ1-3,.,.,TGTGCCAGCAGCCTCTCTGGAAACACCATATATTTT,CASSLSGNTIYF
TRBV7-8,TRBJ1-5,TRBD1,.,TGTGCCAGCAGCGAGGACAGGGGGTATAGCAATCAGCCCCAGCATTTT,CASSEDRGYSNQPQHF
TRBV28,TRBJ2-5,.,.,TGTGCCAGCAGTTTGCTGAATAGGGGGACCCAGTACTTC,CASSLLNRGTQYF
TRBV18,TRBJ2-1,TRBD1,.,TGTGCCAGCTCGGTCTCGACAGGGGGTAGTGATGAGCAGTTCTTC,CASSVSTGGSDEQFF